The rows below give T cell receptor beta chains drawn from one sample of a study of T cells in tuberculosis. Method: immunoSEQ multiplex PCR; TCRdb's copy keeps in-frame clones and lacks some. Among 20,000 to 25,000 clones listed, about 95% were seen once. The sample taken for sequencing was PBMCs. Receptors originate from a donor aged 5 to 30 with latent tuberculosis or without tuberculosis infection. Each CDR3 is given with its conserved first and last residue. Fields, in order: D gene, clone size, J gene, V gene, CDR3 protein, CDR3 DNA. D genes are given only for firm matches. The size field is filled for only some rows; it gives once, few, many or a size class.

D gene: -; clone size: -; J gene: TRBJ1-2; V gene: TRBV9; CDR3 protein: CASSVGAGGSNYGYTF; CDR3 DNA: TGTGCCAGCAGCGTAGGCGCCGGGGGGTCTAACTATGGCTACACCTTC
D gene: TRBD2; clone size: -; J gene: TRBJ2-2; V gene: TRBV9; CDR3 protein: CASRGGSDTGELFF; CDR3 DNA: TGTGCCAGCAGGGGAGGGTCCGACACCGGGGAGCTGTTTTTT
D gene: -; clone size: -; J gene: TRBJ1-3; V gene: TRBV4-1; CDR3 protein: CASSQVEPAGSGNTIYF; CDR3 DNA: TGCGCCAGCAGCCAAGTTGAGCCGGCGGGCTCTGGAAACACCATATATTTT
D gene: -; clone size: -; J gene: TRBJ2-1; V gene: TRBV2; CDR3 protein: CASTNENEQFF; CDR3 DNA: TGTGCCAGCACTAACGAAAATGAGCAGTTCTTC
D gene: -; clone size: -; J gene: TRBJ1-6; V gene: TRBV15; CDR3 protein: CATSRSIGGSPLHF; CDR3 DNA: TGTGCCACCAGCCGATCAATCGGGGGTTCACCCCTCCACTTT
D gene: TRBD1; clone size: -; J gene: TRBJ1-5; V gene: TRBV19; CDR3 protein: CASSRDRGQPQHF; CDR3 DNA: TGTGCCAGTAGTAGGGACAGGGGTCAGCCCCAGCATTTT
D gene: TRBD1; clone size: -; J gene: TRBJ1-1; V gene: TRBV29-1; CDR3 protein: CSAPTGVNTEAFF; CDR3 DNA: TGCAGCGCGCCGACAGGGGTGAACACTGAAGCTTTCTTT
D gene: -; clone size: -; J gene: TRBJ2-1; V gene: TRBV9; CDR3 protein: CASSVVGTRYNEQFF; CDR3 DNA: TGTGCCAGCAGCGTAGTCGGGACTCGCTACAATGAGCAGTTCTTC
D gene: TRBD2; clone size: -; J gene: TRBJ2-3; V gene: TRBV7-9; CDR3 protein: CASEGAGALGTQYF; CDR3 DNA: TGTGCCAGCGAGGGAGCGGGGGCCCTTGGTACGCAGTATTTT
D gene: TRBD1; clone size: -; J gene: TRBJ1-4; V gene: TRBV6-5; CDR3 protein: CASRPRQGTNEKLFF; CDR3 DNA: TGTGCCAGCAGACCAAGACAGGGAACTAATGAAAAACTGTTTTTT
D gene: TRBD1; clone size: -; J gene: TRBJ1-2; V gene: TRBV7-2; CDR3 protein: CASSPRGLYGYGYTF; CDR3 DNA: TGTGCCAGCAGCCCCAGGGGGCTGTATGGATATGGCTACACCTTC
D gene: TRBD1; clone size: -; J gene: TRBJ1-5; V gene: TRBV29-1; CDR3 protein: CSVVETGDNQPQHF; CDR3 DNA: TGCAGCGTTGTGGAGACAGGGGACAATCAGCCCCAGCATTTT
D gene: -; clone size: -; J gene: TRBJ1-1; V gene: TRBV2; CDR3 protein: CASSESGGGRTEAFF; CDR3 DNA: TGTGCCAGCAGCGAAAGTGGGGGGGGACGGACTGAAGCTTTCTTT
D gene: -; clone size: -; J gene: TRBJ1-1; V gene: TRBV19; CDR3 protein: CASSIDLLGPFEAFF; CDR3 DNA: TGTGCCAGTAGTATAGATCTCCTGGGCCCCTTTGAAGCTTTCTTT
D gene: TRBD1; clone size: -; J gene: TRBJ1-6; V gene: TRBV18; CDR3 protein: CASSPLGGTGESPLHF; CDR3 DNA: TGTGCCAGCTCACCACTCGGAGGGACAGGGGAGTCACCCCTCCACTTT
D gene: TRBD1; clone size: few; J gene: TRBJ1-1; V gene: TRBV30; CDR3 protein: CAWSAHRGRSEAFF; CDR3 DNA: TGTGCCTGGAGTGCACACAGGGGGAGGTCTGAAGCTTTCTTT
D gene: TRBD1; clone size: -; J gene: TRBJ1-1; V gene: TRBV6-5; CDR3 protein: CASSKQGVEAFF; CDR3 DNA: TGTGCCAGCAGCAAACAGGGGGTTGAAGCTTTCTTT
D gene: -; clone size: -; J gene: TRBJ1-2; V gene: TRBV4-2; CDR3 protein: CASSQVLDSNYGYTF; CDR3 DNA: TGTGCCAGCAGCCAAGTTCTTGACAGCAACTATGGCTACACCTTC
D gene: TRBD2; clone size: -; J gene: TRBJ2-7; V gene: TRBV19; CDR3 protein: CASSIRGPSGAYEQYF; CDR3 DNA: TGTGCCAGTAGTATTAGGGGCCCGAGCGGGGCCTACGAGCAGTACTTC
D gene: TRBD1; clone size: -; J gene: TRBJ1-1; V gene: TRBV11-2; CDR3 protein: CASSLGGTVISAFF; CDR3 DNA: TGTGCCAGCAGCTTAGGAGGGACAGTGATATCAGCTTTCTTT
D gene: -; clone size: -; J gene: TRBJ2-3; V gene: TRBV5-1; CDR3 protein: CASSLTPGSTDTQYF; CDR3 DNA: TGCGCCAGCAGCTTGACCCCGGGGAGCACAGATACGCAGTATTTT
D gene: TRBD2; clone size: -; J gene: TRBJ2-1; V gene: TRBV10-2; CDR3 protein: CASSGETSGGAYNEQFF; CDR3 DNA: TGCGCCAGCAGTGGGGAAACTAGCGGGGGGGCCTACAATGAGCAGTTCTTC
D gene: -; clone size: -; J gene: TRBJ1-1; V gene: TRBV21-1; CDR3 protein: CASSKVSEAFF; CDR3 DNA: TGTGCCAGCAGCAAAGTCAGTGAAGCTTTCTTT
D gene: TRBD1; clone size: -; J gene: TRBJ2-6; V gene: TRBV27; CDR3 protein: CASSPARTGRGANVLTF; CDR3 DNA: TGTGCCAGCAGTCCCGCCCGGACAGGGAGGGGGGCCAACGTCCTGACTTTC
D gene: -; clone size: -; J gene: TRBJ1-2; V gene: TRBV19; CDR3 protein: CASSITAGDGGYTF; CDR3 DNA: TGTGCCAGTAGTATAACGGCCGGGGATGGGGGCTACACCTTC
D gene: TRBD1; clone size: few; J gene: TRBJ1-1; V gene: TRBV6-1; CDR3 protein: CASSLGGAGNTEAFF; CDR3 DNA: TGTGCCAGCAGCCTAGGGGGCGCAGGAAACACTGAAGCTTTCTTT
D gene: -; clone size: -; J gene: TRBJ1-2; V gene: TRBV28; CDR3 protein: CASSLFTLGLYGYTF; CDR3 DNA: TGTGCCAGCAGTTTATTCACGTTGGGCCTTTATGGCTACACCTTC
D gene: -; clone size: -; J gene: TRBJ1-1; V gene: TRBV25-1; CDR3 protein: CASSEDQGVNTEAFF; CDR3 DNA: TGTGCCAGCAGTGAAGATCAAGGGGTGAACACTGAAGCTTTCTTT
D gene: -; clone size: -; J gene: TRBJ1-3; V gene: TRBV5-6; CDR3 protein: CASSLGGIPGNTIYF; CDR3 DNA: TGTGCCAGCAGCTTGGGGGGCATTCCTGGAAACACCATATATTTT
D gene: -; clone size: -; J gene: TRBJ1-5; V gene: TRBV19; CDR3 protein: CASSMGRGNQPQHF; CDR3 DNA: TGTGCCAGTAGTATGGGCAGGGGCAATCAGCCCCAGCATTTT
D gene: TRBD1; clone size: -; J gene: TRBJ1-2; V gene: TRBV4-2; CDR3 protein: CASSQGDREVSGYTF; CDR3 DNA: TGTGCCAGCAGCCAGGGGGACAGGGAGGTCTCTGGCTACACCTTC
D gene: TRBD1; clone size: -; J gene: TRBJ1-1; V gene: TRBV6-6; CDR3 protein: CASSYSPDRGDTEAFF; CDR3 DNA: TGTGCCAGCAGTTATTCACCGGACAGGGGGGACACTGAAGCTTTCTTT
D gene: -; clone size: -; J gene: TRBJ1-2; V gene: TRBV29-1; CDR3 protein: CSVPRDQGGYGYTF; CDR3 DNA: TGCAGCGTTCCCCGGGATCAAGGGGGCTATGGCTACACCTTC
D gene: -; clone size: -; J gene: TRBJ2-3; V gene: TRBV7-9; CDR3 protein: CASSLAGGTDTQYF; CDR3 DNA: TGTGCCAGCAGCTTAGCAGGGGGTACAGATACGCAGTATTTT
D gene: TRBD1; clone size: -; J gene: TRBJ1-4; V gene: TRBV28; CDR3 protein: CASSYRGSFEKLFF; CDR3 DNA: TGTGCCAGCAGCTACAGGGGATCTTTTGAAAAACTGTTTTTT
D gene: -; clone size: -; J gene: TRBJ1-1; V gene: TRBV4-1; CDR3 protein: CASSQGPAGTLNTEAFF; CDR3 DNA: TGCGCCAGCAGCCAAGGTCCTGCAGGGACTCTGAACACTGAAGCTTTCTTT
D gene: -; clone size: -; J gene: TRBJ2-2; V gene: TRBV6-1; CDR3 protein: CASSERRPMNTGELFF; CDR3 DNA: TGTGCCAGCAGTGAGAGGAGACCTATGAACACCGGGGAGCTGTTTTTT
D gene: -; clone size: -; J gene: TRBJ2-7; V gene: TRBV6-1; CDR3 protein: CASMRSYEQYF; CDR3 DNA: TGTGCCAGCATGAGGAGCTACGAGCAGTACTTC
D gene: -; clone size: -; J gene: TRBJ2-3; V gene: TRBV7-3; CDR3 protein: CASSLSHRGTDTQYF; CDR3 DNA: TGTGCCAGCAGCTTGAGTCATCGAGGCACAGATACGCAGTATTTT
D gene: TRBD1; clone size: once; J gene: TRBJ1-3; V gene: TRBV5-6; CDR3 protein: CASSPNQGEGNTIYF; CDR3 DNA: TGTGCCAGCAGCCCGAATCAGGGGGAAGGAAACACCATATATTTT
D gene: -; clone size: -; J gene: TRBJ1-5; V gene: TRBV19; CDR3 protein: CASSAWTLQPQHF; CDR3 DNA: TGTGCCAGTAGTGCCTGGACACTTCAGCCCCAGCATTTT
D gene: -; clone size: -; J gene: TRBJ1-1; V gene: TRBV6-5; CDR3 protein: CASSRGSGSYTEAFF; CDR3 DNA: TGTGCCAGCAGTCGTGGATCAGGAAGTTATACCGAAGCTTTCTTT
D gene: TRBD1; clone size: -; J gene: TRBJ1-2; V gene: TRBV19; CDR3 protein: CASSIGTGDYGYTF; CDR3 DNA: TGTGCCAGTAGTATCGGGACAGGGGACTATGGCTACACCTTC
D gene: TRBD2; clone size: -; J gene: TRBJ2-5; V gene: TRBV5-1; CDR3 protein: CASSRGSGDWEETQYF; CDR3 DNA: TGCGCCAGCAGTCGGGGTAGCGGGGACTGGGAAGAGACCCAGTACTTC
D gene: -; clone size: -; J gene: TRBJ1-3; V gene: TRBV6-5; CDR3 protein: CASSPRQFSGNTIYF; CDR3 DNA: TGTGCCAGCAGTCCCCGACAGTTCTCTGGAAACACCATATATTTT
D gene: -; clone size: once; J gene: TRBJ1-1; V gene: TRBV6-5; CDR3 protein: CASSYSRTMNTEAFF; CDR3 DNA: TGTGCCAGCAGTTACTCAAGGACAATGAACACTGAAGCTTTCTTT
D gene: TRBD1; clone size: -; J gene: TRBJ1-1; V gene: TRBV18; CDR3 protein: CASSRTGDTEAFF; CDR3 DNA: TGTGCCAGCTCCCGGACAGGGGACACTGAAGCTTTCTTT